The TCR beta chain described here comes from a study of Tregs in tolerant kidney transplant recipients. Study summary: Recipients received nonmyeloablative bone marrow transplants from related graft donors, with transient mixed chimerism. Study outcomes and limitations: Expanding Tregs on activated donor B cells appeared to best identify donor-specific TCRbeta clones. For some patients, primers changed over time, blocking nucleotide-level comparison. The small number of patients limits these findings pending further validation.

Concerning this clone: Its matching antigen is unknown.

Clones were read by immunoSEQ multiplex PCR, and TCRdb kept only the in-frame ones, dropping some. The sample has tens of thousands of clones, roughly nine tenths seen once. The specimen was CD4+ T cells from blood, collected before the transplant. This sequence originates from a human donor who received a combined kidney and bone marrow transplant.

CDR3 protein: CASSIGQGSGELFF. CDR3 coding DNA: TGTGCCAGTAGTATTGGACAGGGATCCGGGGAGCTGTTTTTT. The genes are TRBV19 and TRBJ2-2; TRBD1 matches 8 bases. V trimming: 3 bases; J trimming: 6 bases; junction bases outside the gene matches: 3. The CDR3 extends over 14 amino acids. Germline lookup yields CDR1 LNHDA and CDR2 SQIVND (reference sequence).